These T cell receptor beta chains were read from a single sample in a study of regulatory T cells in long-lasting Graves disease. TCRdb reprocessed the multiplex PCR reads via MiXCR and lists one record per CDR3 protein. Among fewer than 400,000 distinct CDR3 sequences listed, around 20% were seen once. The specimen comprised peripheral blood mononuclear cells (PBMCs), sampled when the disease was refractory, from a patient treated with antithyroid drugs. The receptors originated from a female donor with Graves disease. Both conserved end residues are trimmed from each CDR3. Clone size is not always given. Where it is, it says once, few, many or a class for expanded clones.

TRBV29-1 10 few SVVGGNTEAF
TRBV3-1 12 many ASSIGQANSPLH
TRBV3-1 12 many ASSETTTGYGYT
TRBV5-1 10 many ASSDKNYGYT
TRBV2 14 many ASSPRTAGGNEKLF
TRBV10-3 11 few ANQGTNTGELF
TRBV28 9 many ASSLTQPQH
TRBV12-3/TRBV12-4 13 many ASSLGTGGSEPQH
TRBV27 13 many ASSRGRPVNTEAF
TRBV29-1 12 few SVDSGRRRYGYT
TRBV7-9 13 . ASSAEGTDLYEQY
TRBV19 11 . AGSIRGNTEAF
TRBV4-3 13 . ASSQEIGGVEKLF
TRBV5-1 10 . ASSLTELPQY
TRBV27 13 many ASSPTGLAGETQY
TRBV12-3/TRBV12-4 12 many ASSPILRNSPLH
TRBV10-3 12 many AIRAVQGGNGYT
TRBV6-5 14 many ASSYLIQSGAKGYT
TRBV5-1 12 . ASSLGRNAYEQY
TRBV7-8 14 once ASSLVGAATGNTIY
TRBV18 11 . ASSPFTGFEAF
TRBV5-4 12 . ASSLNRGTSPLH
TRBV11-2 12 many ASSLRRSSYEQY
TRBV10-3 13 many AISSTGSTNEKLF
TRBV15 11 . ATSTRFSYEQY
TRBV11-2 14 . ASSFHGGSDTDTQY
TRBV20-1 14 few SAPRGGTQGNSPLH
TRBV6-2/TRBV6-3 12 . ASIISFKTGELF
TRBV27 13 few ASSFLGSGNQPQH
TRBV25-1 12 . ASSVWREAQPQH
TRBV3-1 14 many ASSLDRGLYQETQY
TRBV20-1 14 few SARPGTGASNQPQH
TRBV12-3/TRBV12-4 10 many ASSPWGYGYT
TRBV7-8 10 . ASSFSQQPQH
TRBV7-2 13 many ASSLAGTENYEQY
TRBV7-3 10 . AGTGGTGELF
TRBV6-4 12 few ASSSPGGARGYT
TRBV7-2 11 . AGWADRVHGYT
TRBV10-2 13 many ASSESGLAGVTQY
TRBV3-1 11 many ASSQGEGTEAF
TRBV6-1 10 many ASSHPGHEAF
TRBV6-1 10 . ASTPASYEQY
TRBV10-3 12 few AIRPGLENSPLH
TRBV7-8 12 few ASSFNTGPYEQY